Listed here are 25 T cell receptor beta chains from one sample, sequenced in a study of T cells after yellow fever vaccination. TCRdb processed the 5' RACE reads anew with MiXCR; each CDR3 protein has one entry. The table records about 350,000 distinct CDR3 sequences, around a tenth of them present only once. The specimen was PBMCs, collected on the day of the first yellow fever vaccination. These receptors all stem from a man aged 18 to 35 who received the YFV17D yellow fever vaccine.

This clonotype was found a few times. The chain links TRBV12-3 or TRBV12-4 to TRBJ2-3; possibly TRBD2 for D (5 bases). This CDR3 spans 14 amino acids. Trimming removed 6 bases from V and 2 bases from J, with 12 bases in between. CDR3 sequence (DNA): TGTGCCAGCAGACCGTCCGGGGACACAGATACGCAGTATTTT. Amino acids: CASRPSGDTDTQYF.

This clonotype was observed a handful of times. This rearrangement joins TRBV20-1 to TRBJ1-5, with 8 nucleotides matching TRBD1. The germline gives CDR1 DFQATT, CDR2 SNEGSKA (reference sequence). V dropped 3 bases and J dropped 0; count of bases not matched to a gene: 1. This CDR3 contains 14 residues. The CDR3 coding sequence is TGCAGTGCTAGGACAGGGGTTAGCAATCAGCCCCAGCATTTT. This encodes CSARTGVSNQPQHF.

The chain links TRBV5-6 to TRBJ2-2; TRBD2 matches 11 bases. Germline CDR1 reads SGHDT; CDR2 reads YYEEEE. V lost 5 bases and J lost 4; bases outside the gene matches: 7. This CDR3 has 16 amino acids. This CDR3 reads CASSSPTSGGTGELFF. In DNA form, the CDR3 reads TGTGCCAGCAGTTCACCTACTAGCGGGGGCACCGGGGAGCTGTTTTTT.

Only a few counts were recorded for this clonotype. CDR3 in amino acids: CASSPGTSTFF. Here the CDR3 DNA reads TGTGCCAGCAGCCCCGGGACATCGACTTTCTTT. This chain joins TRBV6-5 and TRBJ1-1, with D maybe TRBD1 (6 bases). CDR1 is MNHEY, CDR2 SVGAGI, per germline. This CDR3 is built from 11 residues. V dropped 6 bases and J dropped 12 bases, with 14 bases sitting between them.

This clonotype was observed a handful of times. This chain joins TRBV29-1 and TRBJ1-1; D ambiguous. CDR1 and CDR2 from the germline V gene are SQVTM and ANQGSEA. The CDR3 contains 11 residues. The CDR3 here is CSILTNTEAFF. DNA of the CDR3: TGCAGTATCCTCACGAACACTGAAGCTTTCTTT.

This clonotype has ten or more counts. V gene TRBV5-1 combines with J gene TRBJ2-5; the D gene is possibly TRBD2 (7 bases). Deletions cut 2 bases from V and 3 bases from J, with 14 bases between. Germline V gene sequence: CDR1 SGHRS, CDR2 YFSETQ. CDR3 length equals 15 residues. The DNA for the CDR3 is TGCGCCAGCAGCTTACAGGGAGGGGAGGAAGAGACCCAGTACTTC. Translation gives CASSLQGGEEETQYF. The full variable domain, with the rest looked up from reference TRBV5-1 and TRBJ2-5, is KAGVTQTPRYLIKTRGQQVTLSCSPISGHRSVSWYQQTPGQGLQFLFEYFSETQRNKGNFPGRFSGRQFSNSRSEMNVSTLELGDSALYLCASSLQGGEEETQYFGPGTRLLVL.

This clonotype was seen more than once but under ten times. This rearrangement joins TRBV7-8 to TRBJ2-7; D possibly corresponds to TRBD1 (6 bases). Germline assignment: CDR1 SGHVS and CDR2 FQNEAQ. Between the trimmed V and J ends, which lost 5 bases and 6 bases, there was a span of 14 bases. The CDR3 is made up of 13 amino acids. CDR3 sequence: CASSPRDKPEQYV. In DNA form, the CDR3 reads TGTGCCAGCAGCCCACGGGACAAACCCGAGCAGTACGTC.

In this sample, this clonotype turned up many times. This chain links TRBV5-1 with TRBJ1-1; D may be TRBD1 (5 bases). Germline V CDR1 and CDR2: SGHRS, YFSETQ. Trimming took 0 bases from V and 10 from J, leaving 13 bases between them. The CDR3 has 13 amino acids. This CDR3 is CASSLAPGNGAFF. DNA of the CDR3: TGCGCCAGCAGCTTGGCCCCAGGGAACGGAGCTTTCTTT.

This clonotype has a count of ten or more. The chain couples TRBV20-1 to TRBJ2-1, with 9 bases fitting TRBD1. The CDR3 runs to 15 residues. Trimming took 5 bases from V and 8 from J; bases not matched to a gene: 13. Germline V gene lookup returns CDR1 DFQATT and CDR2 SNEGSKA (reference sequence). The CDR3 sequence: CSAGTGTGIWDEQFF. The CDR3 DNA sequence: TGCAGTGCTGGAACCGGGACAGGGATTTGGGATGAGCAGTTCTTC.

The chain uses TRBV5-6 and TRBJ2-1; 9 bases map to TRBD1. The CDR3 has 17 residues. Germline V gene data show CDR1 as SGHDT and CDR2 as YYEEEE. The trim removed 0 bases at V and 4 bases at J, leaving 8 bases unmatched. CDR3 DNA sequence: TGTGCCAGCAGCTTGGCCCGCGGGACAGGGTCGTACAATGAGCAGTTCTTC. Its translation: CASSLARGTGSYNEQFF.

J is TRBJ1-6 and V is TRBV29-1; tentative D call: TRBD1 (6 bases). V was trimmed by 3 bases and J by 16 bases, leaving 13 bases between them. Looked up from germline, CDR1 is SQVTM and CDR2 is ANQGSEA. The CDR3 extends over 11 amino acids. The CDR3 here is CSVDIGGRLHF. The CDR3 DNA follows: TGCAGCGTTGATATAGGGGGAAGGCTCCACTTT.

This clonotype came up a few times. The rearrangement joins TRBV28 to TRBJ2-5; D not certain. Germline assignment: CDR1 MDHEN and CDR2 SYDVKM. The CDR3 sequence is 13 residues long. Trimming took off 1 base at V and 7 bases at J, with 10 bases between the two ends. In DNA form, the CDR3 reads TGTGCCAGCAGTTTATACCGGGCGGTGACCCAGTACTTC. This codes for CASSLYRAVTQYF.

At least ten counts were recorded for this clonotype. The J gene is TRBJ1-1, the V gene TRBV4-3; no definite D call. The CDR3 totals 13 residues. The V and J ends lost 6 bases and 1 base respectively, with 9 bases between them. Germline V gene sequence: CDR1 LGHNA, CDR2 YSLEER. The CDR3 is CASRRTGNTEAFF. The CDR3 DNA follows: TGCGCCAGCAGACGTACTGGGAACACTGAAGCTTTCTTT.

In its sample, this clonotype was seen many times. This chain uses TRBV10-3 with TRBJ1-5, with 7 bases matching TRBD1. The CDR3 has 14 residues. Looked up from germline, CDR1 is ENHRY and CDR2 is SYGVKD. V trimming: 2 bases; J trimming: 6 bases; junction bases outside the gene matches: 4. The CDR3 DNA sequence: TGTGCCATCAGTGAGGACAGGGAGAGTCAGCCCCAGCATTTT. Amino acid sequence: CAISEDRESQPQHF.

The J gene is TRBJ2-2, the V gene TRBV2; D not resolved. Between the trimmed V and J ends, which lost 6 bases and 9 bases, there was a span of 14 bases. Per the germline V gene, CDR1 is SNHLY and CDR2 is FYNNEI. The length of the CDR3 is 13 residues. CDR3 amino acids: CASRALGARELFF. Here the CDR3 DNA reads TGTGCCAGCAGAGCTTTGGGTGCCCGGGAGCTGTTTTTT. Drawing the rest from reference TRBV2 and TRBJ2-2, the complete variable domain is EPEVTQTPSHQVTQMGQEVILRCVPISNHLYFYWYRQILGQKVEFLVSFYNNEISEKSEIFDDQFSVERPDGSNFTLKIRSTKLEDSAMYFCASRALGARELFFGEGSRLTVL.

CDR3 bases: TGTGCCAGCAGCTTGTCAGGACCTGGCACAGATACGCAGTATTTT. The encoded protein is CASSLSGPGTDTQYF. This chain uses TRBV5-4 with TRBJ2-3; D not resolved. There are 15 residues in the CDR3. Trimming cost V 1 base and J 1 base, with 10 bases left between them. Germline loops: CDR1 SGHNT, CDR2 YYREEE (reference sequence).

This clonotype has more than one count but fewer than ten. The chain uses TRBV7-2 and TRBJ2-3; a possible D gene is TRBD2 (6 bases). The CDR3 is made up of 16 amino acids. Germline CDR1 and CDR2: SGHTA and FQGNSA. V lost 1 base, J lost 0 bases, and 11 bases lay in between. DNA for the CDR3: TGTGCCAGCAGCTTAGGCATTAGCGGAAGCACAGATACGCAGTATTTT. As protein: CASSLGISGSTDTQYF.

The chain links TRBV7-3 to TRBJ2-2, with unresolved D. Per the germline V gene, CDR1 is SGHTA and CDR2 is FQGTGA. Trimming removed 2 bases from V and 2 bases from J, with 6 bases in between. CDR3 length: 14 amino acids. The CDR3 protein is CASSLLRNTGELFF. The CDR3 DNA reads TGTGCCAGCAGCTTATTACGAAACACCGGGGAGCTGTTTTTT.

J is TRBJ2-7 and V is TRBV13, with D unresolved. The CDR3 spans 13 residues. V was clipped by 0 bases and J by 0 bases, with 3 bases between them. Germline assignment: CDR1 PRHDT and CDR2 FYEKMQ (reference sequence). In DNA, the CDR3 is TGTGCCAGCAGCTTAGGGACCTCCTACGAGCAGTACTTC. Residues: CASSLGTSYEQYF.

The chain is built from TRBV30 and TRBJ2-1; TRBD1 might be the D (6 bases). V was pared by 0 bases and J by 11 bases, with 11 bases between. From germline, CDR1 is GTSNPN and CDR2 SVGIG (reference sequence). This CDR3 region has 12 residues. CDR3 in DNA: TGTGCCTGGAGTGTAGTAGGACAGCAGCAGTTCTTC. This sequence encodes CAWSVVGQQQFF.

V is TRBV12-3 or TRBV12-4 and J is TRBJ2-3, with TRBD2 matching 9 bases. The CDR3 spans 14 residues. J lost 5 bases, V lost 11 bases, and 11 bases had no gene match. CDR3 sequence (DNA): TGTGCCTTCAGTTTTAATAGCGGGGGAGATACGCAGTATTTT. This encodes CAFSFNSGGDTQYF.

The chain recombines TRBV12-3 or TRBV12-4 with TRBJ1-1, with D unclear. With 3 bases removed from V and 7 bases from J, the gap between germline ends came to 15 bases. The CDR3 extends over 14 amino acids. The CDR3 DNA reads as TGTGCCAGCAGTTTCCTCGCGGGCGAGGTTGAAGCTTTCTTT. It is translated as CASSFLAGEVEAFF.

The table lists this clonotype with a few counts. The V and J genes are TRBV27 and TRBJ2-5; no clear D. This CDR3 is built from 14 residues. Between the trimmed V and J ends, which lost 5 bases and 8 bases, there was a span of 18 bases. Germline CDR1 is MNHEY and CDR2 is SMNVEV (reference sequence). In DNA form, the CDR3 reads TGTGCCAGCAGTCTCGGGCGTCAAAGAGAAACCCAGTACTTC. This gives the protein CASSLGRQRETQYF.

This clonotype was detected only a few times. CDR3 residues: CASSLNPAGASNTDTQYF. The CDR3 DNA is TGTGCCAGCAGCCTAAATCCAGCGGGGGCCTCTAACACAGATACGCAGTATTTT. The chain recombines TRBV11-2 with TRBJ2-3; 8 bases map to TRBD2. This CDR3 is built from 18 residues. V shed 5 bases and J 2 bases; nucleotides not matched to a gene: 15. Germline lookup yields CDR1 SGHAT and CDR2 FQNNGV.

In this sample, this clonotype turned up many times. This chain joins TRBV20-1 and TRBJ2-3; D uncertain. Trimming removed 7 bases from V and 2 bases from J, with 10 bases in between. This CDR3 is built from 12 residues. CDR1 DFQATT and CDR2 SNEGSKA come from the germline V gene (reference sequence). The DNA for the CDR3 is TGCAGTGGCTCGGATATCACAGATACGCAGTATTTT. It is translated as CSGSDITDTQYF.